Listed here is a single T cell receptor (beta chain). This clonotype has a handful of counts. It has no known antigen specificity. Base qualities are not provided; no much larger clone lies one nucleotide away. V is pruned by 3 bases and J by 5 bases, leaving 6 bases of the junction without a gene match. The CDR3 starts with the cysteine, ends with the phenylalanine, and has 14 residues. CDR3 DNA only is kept here, 42 bases in frame from base 1. Per the germline V gene, MDHEN is the CDR1 and SYDVKM is the CDR2. This sample was included in a study of regulatory T cells in long-lasting Graves disease listed by TCRdb under 2021. About the full investigation: Patients with newly diagnosed Graves' disease had been on antithyroid drugs for under 3 months. This study used TCR sequencing and RNA sequencing of peripheral blood to compare persistent Graves' disease patients against newly diagnosed Graves' disease patients. The study was registered as a clinical trial and conducted in China. TCR sequencing covered around 13 persistent and roughly 20 newly diagnosed Graves' disease patients, around 35 samples in total.

The library came from multiplex PCR. TCRdb shows the sequencer as Illumina HiSeq 4000. To build TCR beta libraries, CDR3 regions were amplified by Arm-PCR using iRepertoire HTBI primers. Before sequencing, the PCR products went through gel purification. The study's processing was this. A total of around 59 TRBV and about 13 TRBJ segments were identified across samples and were used for gene usage analysis of CDR3 amino acid clonotypes. Filtered high-quality paired reads were merged into contigs using COPE and FqMerger. BLAST was used to align contigs to IMGT TRBV, TRBD and TRBJ reference genes, and CDR3 was defined according to IMGT. Any clonotype with a frequency above 0.1% was counted as a highly expanded clone. Shannon entropy served as the measure of repertoire diversity, while the Gini coefficient captured V-J evenness. A clonotype found in more than one individual was treated as public. TCRdb handled the public reads itself, with Q25 trimming in fastp and clone calling in MiXCR, and kept productive beta chains. Here each entry gathers all rows of one CDR3 protein and keeps the most common genes and DNA. These V and J calls originate from TCRdb's pipeline instead of the authors' own analysis. The sample data list about 620,000 distinct CDR3 sequences, and roughly 15% of these were observed just once. The ten top clones hold 15% to 20% of the sample.

Results and caveats for the whole study, not just this receptor: Preferential use of TRBV28, TRBJ1-2 and TRBJ2-5 was observed in persistent disease, whereas TRBV20-1 and TRBJ2-1 were favored in newly diagnosed disease. The authors noted that the small sample size was a limitation that may lower accuracy. The study examined only peripheral blood because the primary lesion, thyroid tissue, could not be accessed. Only the TCR beta chain was sequenced and analyzed. Compared with newly diagnosed patients, persistent Graves' disease patients had lower TCR Shannon entropy and fewer highly expanded clones, which suggests clonal expansion. A larger number of public clonotypes was shared among persistent patients (around 2,700) than among newly diagnosed patients (approximately 1,000).

What the time point label conveys for this sample: newly diagnosed GD, antithyroid drugs for less than 3 months. For both TCR sequencing and RNA sequencing, RNA was extracted from PBMCs using TRIzol. The diagnosis of Graves' disease was made according to American Thyroid Association guidelines. Patients for the study were recruited at an endocrinology department in Xi'an, China. Each patient gave around 9 milliliters of peripheral blood, collected in an EDTA anticoagulant tube. Ficoll Paque Plus density gradient separation was used to isolate PBMCs, and no further T cell sorting was performed. An Agilent 2100 Bioanalyzer and agarose gel were used to check RNA quality, and a NanoDrop 2000 was used to measure RNA concentration. This sample was shared with a second study, whose subject was T cells in Graves' hyperthyroidism and ophthalmopathy. Per the second study: Stable Graves' hyperthyroidism was defined as the absence of progression to ophthalmopathy over 18 months of follow-up. The hyperthyroidism patients were between 18 and 65 years old and newly diagnosed, with a disease duration of less than 2 months. The study excluded patients with uncontrolled infections, other autoimmune diseases, pregnancy or lactation. Diagnoses were established on the basis of clinical symptoms, serum thyroxine and TRAb, thyroid ultrasound, and orbital computed tomography. A first-round RT-PCR of the TCR CDR3 used the HTBI primer set with the Qiagen OneStep RT-PCR kit. Most expanded thyroid clonotypes (frequency above 0.001) were also detected in blood, a finding suggesting that blood repertoires may reflect thyroid immune responses. Ophthalmopathy was separated from stable hyperthyroidism by a 13 V-J signature model, with 85% to 90% sensitivity and about 84% specificity obtained in cross-validation and 80%/75% obtained in testing. In validation, the model predicted progression to ophthalmopathy a median of roughly six months before onset, with approximately 68% sensitivity and about 72% specificity. A discovery cohort of about a hundred patients, roughly 40 with Graves' ophthalmopathy and 57 with stable Graves' hyperthyroidism, was used to find distinguishing TCR V-J signatures. Whether ophthalmopathy could be predicted prospectively was tested in an independent validation cohort made up of fewer than 20 hyperthyroidism patients plus 17 patients who later progressed to ophthalmopathy. The approximately 98 discovery patients were randomly divided into training and test sets at a 7:3 ratio. In addition, the study compared T-cell repertoires in thyroid tissue and in blood from 6 or 7 Graves' hyperthyroidism patients. Once sampling was done, hyperthyroidism patients were given methimazole at a starting dose of 30 mg daily, whereas ophthalmopathy patients were given high-dose intravenous methylprednisolone. The libraries were constructed in a second round of multiplex PCR and then size-selected and purified. Sequencing of the libraries was done on an Illumina HiSeq2000 using paired-end 100 bp reads. SOAPnuke was used to process the raw data, removing reads that contained adapters or uncalled bases, had a mean Phred below 15, or lacked an exact match to the constant primer or identifier. COPE v1.2.5 was used to merge the high-quality paired reads, and each unique nucleotide sequence was defined as a clonotype. Clonotypes were aligned to IMGT TRBV, TRBD and TRBJ reference segments using MiTCR v1.1. The analysis was restricted to V-J combinations with a frequency above 0.0001, which together covered 99% to 99.2% of the repertoires. A TCS score was defined as the ratio between F50 (clonal expansion) and ExV (chaos), using BLOSUM62-based TCRdist between CDR3 peptides within each V-J. Welch's t-statistics and random forest reduced 450 to 600 V-J features to 10 to 15, which were used in a naive Bayes classifier (R e1071). No statistical method was used to set the sample size in advance, and investigators knew the group allocation. The paper reports TCR Vbeta CDR3 sequencing of fewer than 150 peripheral blood samples: approximately 41 ophthalmopathy, some 80 hyperthyroidism and around 17 progressor patients.

The sequenced sample was peripheral blood mononuclear cells (PBMCs), obtained at new diagnosis, from a patient treated with antithyroid drugs. The source is a woman aged 25 to 39 with Graves disease. Donor details come from another sample of the same person, matched by shared clones. The chain was built from TRBV28 and TRBJ2-5, with TRBD1 identical over 7 junction bases. CDR3 region: CASSFLGQAETQYF. The DNA sequence is given as TGTGCCAGCAGTTTCCTAGGACAGGCGGAGACCCAGTACTTC. With the portions outside the CDR3 filled from the reference TRBV28 and TRBJ2-5 genes, the complete variable region becomes DVKVTQSSRYLVKRTGEKVFLECVQDMDHENMFWYRQDPGLGLRLIYFSYDVKMKEKGDIPEGYSVSREKKERFSLILESASTNQTSMYLCASSFLGQAETQYFGPGTRLLVL.